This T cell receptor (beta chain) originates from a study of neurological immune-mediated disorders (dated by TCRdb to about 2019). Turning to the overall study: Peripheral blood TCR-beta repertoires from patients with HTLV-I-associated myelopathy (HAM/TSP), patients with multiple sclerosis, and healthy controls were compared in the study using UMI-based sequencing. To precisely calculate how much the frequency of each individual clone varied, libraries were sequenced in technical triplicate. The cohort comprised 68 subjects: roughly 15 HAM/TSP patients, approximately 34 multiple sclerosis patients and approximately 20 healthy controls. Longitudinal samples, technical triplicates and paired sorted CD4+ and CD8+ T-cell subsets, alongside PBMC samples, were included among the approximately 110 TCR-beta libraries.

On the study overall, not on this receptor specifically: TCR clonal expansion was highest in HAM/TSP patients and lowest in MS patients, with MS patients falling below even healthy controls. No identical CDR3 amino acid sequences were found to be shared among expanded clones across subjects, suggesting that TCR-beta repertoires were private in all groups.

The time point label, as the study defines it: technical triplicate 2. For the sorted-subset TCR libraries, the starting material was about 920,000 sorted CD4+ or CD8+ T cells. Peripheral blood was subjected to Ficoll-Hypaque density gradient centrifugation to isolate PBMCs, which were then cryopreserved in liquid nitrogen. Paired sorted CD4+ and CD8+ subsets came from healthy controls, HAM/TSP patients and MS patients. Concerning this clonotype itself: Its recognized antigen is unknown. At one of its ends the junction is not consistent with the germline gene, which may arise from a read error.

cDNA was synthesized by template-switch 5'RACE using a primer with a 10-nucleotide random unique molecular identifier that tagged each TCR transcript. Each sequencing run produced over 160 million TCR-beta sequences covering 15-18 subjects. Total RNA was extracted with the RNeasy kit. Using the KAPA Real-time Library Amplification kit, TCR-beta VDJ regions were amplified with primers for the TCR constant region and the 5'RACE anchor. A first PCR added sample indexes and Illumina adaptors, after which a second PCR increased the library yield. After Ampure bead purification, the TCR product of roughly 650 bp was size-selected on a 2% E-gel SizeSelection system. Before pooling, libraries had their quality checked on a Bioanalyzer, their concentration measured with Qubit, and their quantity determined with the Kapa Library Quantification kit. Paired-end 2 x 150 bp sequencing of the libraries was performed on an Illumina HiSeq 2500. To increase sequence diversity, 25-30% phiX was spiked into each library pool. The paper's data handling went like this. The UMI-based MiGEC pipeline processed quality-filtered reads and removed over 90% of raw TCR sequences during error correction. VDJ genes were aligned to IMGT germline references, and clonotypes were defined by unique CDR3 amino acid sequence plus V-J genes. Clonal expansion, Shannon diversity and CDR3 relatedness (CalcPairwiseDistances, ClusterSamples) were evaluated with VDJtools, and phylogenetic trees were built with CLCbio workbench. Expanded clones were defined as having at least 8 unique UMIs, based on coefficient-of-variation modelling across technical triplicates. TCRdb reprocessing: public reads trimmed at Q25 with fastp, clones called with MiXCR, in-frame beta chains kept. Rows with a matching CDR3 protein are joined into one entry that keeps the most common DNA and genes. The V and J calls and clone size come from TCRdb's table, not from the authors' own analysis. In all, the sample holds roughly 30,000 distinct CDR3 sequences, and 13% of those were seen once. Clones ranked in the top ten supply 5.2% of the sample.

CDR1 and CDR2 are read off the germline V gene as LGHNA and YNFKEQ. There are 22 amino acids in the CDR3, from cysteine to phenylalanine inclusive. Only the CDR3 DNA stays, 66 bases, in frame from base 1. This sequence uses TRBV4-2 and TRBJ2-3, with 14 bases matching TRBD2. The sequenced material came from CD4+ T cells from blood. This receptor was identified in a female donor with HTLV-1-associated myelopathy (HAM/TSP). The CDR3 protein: CASSQEGRRTSGRRGSTDTKYF. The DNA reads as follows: TGTGCCAGCAGCCAAGAAGGTCGACGGACTAGCGGGAGGCGAGGGAGCACAGATACGAAGTATTTT.